This T cell receptor (beta chain) was found in a study of brain metastases from non-small cell lung cancer. Per germline, CDR1 MNHEY and CDR2 SVGAGI. This CDR3 is built from 13 residues. Trimming cost V 6 bases and J 1 base, with 9 bases left between them. Produced via immunoSEQ multiplex PCR; TCRdb's table is partial and in-frame only. The sample has 2,000 to 2,500 clones; 65% to 85% are singletons. This chain joins TRBV6-5 and TRBJ2-5, with D uncertain. What was sequenced was tumor-adjacent normal tissue. The TCR sequence derives from a donor aged 40 or over with non-small cell lung cancer. The chain's CDR3 is CASRKPGQETQYF. CDR3 in DNA: TGTGCCAGCAGGAAACCAGGCCAAGAGACCCAGTACTTC.